This T cell receptor beta chain was recorded in a study of monozygotic twins with inflammatory bowel disease. After re-calling the 5' RACE reads, TCRdb lists one entry per CDR3 protein, DNA absent. The sample shows around 410,000 distinct CDR3 sequences, and about 2.3% sits with its ten largest clones. Germline V CDR1 and CDR2: WNHNN, SYGVQD (reference sequence). CDR3 size: 15 residues. The V and J genes are TRBV10-1 and TRBJ2-7. What was sequenced was blood. The clonotype was recovered from a human donor with ulcerative colitis or Crohn's disease, or a healthy co-twin of an affected twin (not recorded which). CDR3: CASSEWAGGSYEQYF.